This TCR beta chain was recovered during a study of blood T cells in healthy people across ages (dated by TCRdb to about 2015). The study in broad terms: In model experiments, roughly one uniquely barcoded TCR beta cDNA molecule per two T cells was captured by template switching. The study measured age-related changes in TCR beta repertoire diversity using deep sequencing normalized with unique cDNA molecular identifiers. The donors were divided into four age groups: young (average around 16 years), middle-aged (approximately 39), aged (approximately 59) and long-lived (82). To avoid experimental bias, donors of different ages were randomly spread across the sequencing lanes. The study analyzed two additional independent replicas of 1 million unique cDNA reads from the same blood draw for two donors, one aged 18 to 30 and one aged 80 or older.

CDR1 and CDR2 were assigned from the germline V gene as MDHEN and SYDVKM. The CDR3 runs 14 amino acids, cysteine and phenylalanine included. Solely the CDR3 DNA is kept, with 42 bases framed from the first base. Relative to germline, V is 6 bases shorter and J is 4 bases shorter, with 13 bases between their ends. General findings and caveats noted by the study authors: Estimates of total diversity based on one million sequenced T cells were considered lower bounds and underestimates. The percentage of naive T cells measured by flow cytometry correlated strongly with observed TCR beta diversity. Bulk unsorted PBMC profiling prevented conclusive comparison of naive and antigen-experienced compartments. Because donor CMV infection status was unknown, age-related changes in expanded clonotypes were potentially confounded. Compared with the aged group, the long-lived group had more naive CD4+ T cells, fewer expanded clones and increased TCR diversity, suggesting age selection. Observed TCR beta diversity per million T cells fell roughly linearly with age, and a significant reduction was already apparent by age roughly 40.

This clonotype has at least ten counts. What this receptor recognizes is not known. No qualities accompany the bases; no much larger clone lies one base away. The approximately 40 donors, aged roughly 6 to 95 years, were systemically healthy Caucasian individuals from Russia. Each donor gave ten milliliters of peripheral blood, drawn into EDTA-treated Vacutainer tubes. Ficoll-Paque density-gradient centrifugation was used to isolate PBMCs, with at least 6 million per sample. Total RNA, at least 5 micrograms per sample, was extracted from PBMCs with Trizol reagent. Naive CD45RAhigh/CD27high T cell percentages were measured by flow cytometry on a PBMC aliquot from every donor. The protocol used for the library was 5' RACE. The run used an Illumina HiSeq 2500. A second PCR of about 6 to 11 cycles was run with a J-beta primer mix and a sample-barcoded 5' primer. Each TCR beta cDNA molecule received a unique molecular identifier from a template-switch 5' adaptor carrying 12 random nucleotides. Each sample yielded at least 2.5 million CDR3-containing paired-end reads. All of the RNA was converted into first-strand cDNA using the Mint cDNA synthesis kit, with a TRBC-specific oligonucleotide serving as the primer. All cDNA was treated with uracil-DNA glycosylase and then went through a first 18-cycle PCR with the universal primers M1SS and BC2_uni_R. The original pipeline was this. For normalization, 1 million high-quality reads, each with a distinct molecular identifier, were randomly selected from each sample. Instead of being binned into consensus sequences, reads that shared molecular identifiers were thrown out. CDR3 identification, clonotype clustering and error correction used MiTCR with a Q25 quality threshold and the strictest error-elimination algorithm. Lower-bound total TCR beta diversity was estimated with a nonparametric unseen species model using Euler transformation. Using fastp at Q25 and MiXCR, TCRdb reprocessed the public reads and kept productive beta chains. All rows with the same CDR3 protein become a single entry with the most common DNA and genes. TCRdb, not the original authors, processed these V and J calls. Here the sample has 1 million or so distinct CDR3 sequences; 45% occur a single time. Approximately 17% of the sample is held by the ten biggest clonotypes.

Sequenced material: blood. The chain employs TRBV28 and TRBJ1-5; no D gene call is confident. This TCR was recovered from a woman aged 60 to 75 in good health. The CDR3 reads as follows: CASSPRGRNQPQHF. Read as DNA, the sequence is TGTGCCAGCAGCCCAAGAGGCAGAAATCAGCCCCAGCATTTT.